The following is a TCR beta chain sequence with its context. Its antigen is as yet unknown. Sequenced by immunoSEQ multiplex PCR; TCRdb stores in-frame clones only, minus some. The table lists 140,000 to 150,000 clones, approximately 78% of them singletons. This sample was included in a study of T cell responses to AZD1222 COVID-19 vaccine. General study findings and limits: Dominant at 160-218 and 743-854, vaccine-associated CD4 TCRs also spanned spike.

This CDR3 has 13 residues. Trimming cost V 7 bases and J 7 bases, with 11 bases left between them. Germline V gives CDR1 SNHLY, CDR2 FYNNEI. The TCR sequence derives from an adult in good health. The chain is built from TRBV2 and TRBJ1-6; the D is unclear. The sample here was peripheral blood, taken on day 0 of MenACWY control vaccination. CDR3 nucleotides: TGTGCCAGCAAAACAGTCGGGAATTCACCCCTCCACTTT. Translated: CASKTVGNSPLHF.